This is a list of T cell receptor beta chains from one sample in a study of T cells in narcolepsy. Profiling relied on immunoSEQ multiplex PCR, and the TCRdb table lists in-frame clones only, not all of them. The table shows roughly 15,000 clones, with roughly 85% occurring only once. Sequenced sample: memory (CD45RA-) CD4+ T cells from blood. The source is a human donor in good health. CDR3s include the opening cysteine and the closing phenylalanine or tryptophan. The D gene is left open where the match is weak. Some rows mark clone size as missing; the rest say once, few, many or name a class of expanded clone.

clone_size j_call v_call d_call cdr3_aa cdr3_nt
NA TRBJ2-3 TRBV5-1 TRBD2 CASHPGTSGGDTQYF TGCGCCAGCCACCCCGGGACTAGCGGGGGAGATACGCAGTATTTT
once TRBJ1-2 TRBV6-6 TRBD1 CASAQGAQANYGYTF TGTGCCAGTGCACAGGGGGCCCAAGCTAACTATGGCTACACCTTC
NA TRBJ2-7 TRBV2 NA CASSENRYEQYF TGTGCCAGCAGTGAGAACAGGTACGAGCAGTACTTC
NA TRBJ2-5 TRBV6-1 NA CASSQMQGGTQYF TGTGCCAGCAGTCAAATGCAGGGGGGGACCCAGTACTTC
NA TRBJ1-2 TRBV7-9 NA CASSWTENYGYTF TGTGCCAGCAGCTGGACAGAAAACTATGGCTACACCTTC
NA TRBJ2-7 TRBV27 TRBD1 CASMGQGWHEQYF TGTGCCAGCATGGGACAGGGCTGGCACGAGCAGTACTTC
NA TRBJ2-7 TRBV5-1 NA CASSPLGQSLVGSSYEQYF TGCGCCAGCAGCCCCCTCGGCCAATCTTTGGTGGGAAGCTCCTACGAGCAGTACTTC
NA TRBJ1-1 TRBV5-1 NA CASSLGSNTEAFF TGCGCCAGCAGCTTGGGTTCGAACACTGAAGCTTTCTTT
NA TRBJ1-1 TRBV4-3 NA CASNGGGRNTEAFF TGCGCCAGCAACGGGGGAGGCCGGAACACTGAAGCTTTCTTT
NA TRBJ2-1 TRBV27 TRBD2 CASSPAAGGPGGEQFF TGTGCCAGCAGTCCAGCGGCGGGAGGGCCTGGGGGTGAGCAGTTCTTC
NA TRBJ1-5 TRBV30 NA CAWSAGGDQPQHF TGTGCCTGGAGTGCGGGGGGGGATCAGCCCCAGCATTTT
NA TRBJ2-1 TRBV7-8 NA CASSPAHAGAPKLQQFF TGTGCCAGCAGCCCCGCCCACGCGGGGGCCCCAAAACTTCAGCAGTTCTTC
NA TRBJ1-1 TRBV19 NA CASSHYGRANTEAFF TGTGCCAGTAGCCATTATGGGCGGGCGAACACTGAAGCTTTCTTT
few TRBJ1-2 TRBV19 NA CASSIVLFYGYTF TGTGCCAGTAGTATTGTCCTATTCTATGGCTACACCTTC
NA TRBJ2-7 TRBV4-3 TRBD2 CASSVTGTISYEQYF TGCGCCAGCAGCGTAACCGGGACTATCTCCTACGAGCAGTACTTC
NA TRBJ1-2 TRBV5-6 NA CASSLQGEYGYTF TGTGCCAGCAGCTTGCAGGGAGAATATGGCTACACCTTC
NA TRBJ2-7 TRBV6-5 NA CASSYSGRNYEQYF TGTGCCAGCAGTTACTCAGGCAGAAACTACGAGCAGTACTTC
once TRBJ2-5 TRBV5-1 NA CASSLEGGSRETQYF TGCGCCAGCAGCTTGGAAGGGGGGAGTAGAGAGACCCAGTACTTC
NA TRBJ1-1 TRBV6-5 NA CASKRPNTEAFF TGTGCCAGCAAGCGCCCGAACACTGAAGCTTTCTTT
NA TRBJ1-5 TRBV19 NA CASSPTLTGRFQPQHF TGTGCCAGTAGTCCCACCCTGACAGGACGTTTCCAGCCCCAGCATTTT
NA TRBJ2-1 TRBV30 NA CAQPGPAANEQFF TGTGCGCAACCGGGACCGGCTGCGAATGAGCAGTTCTTC
NA TRBJ1-1 TRBV18 TRBD1 CASSPQISGGTEAFF TGTGCCAGCTCACCACAAATTTCAGGGGGGACTGAAGCTTTCTTT
NA TRBJ2-2 TRBV25-1 TRBD2 CASSEEGSGSGELFF TGTGCCAGCAGTGAGGAGGGTAGCGGGAGCGGGGAGCTGTTTTTT
NA TRBJ1-1 TRBV7-9 NA CASSWDREAFF TGTGCCAGCAGCTGGGATAGGGAAGCTTTCTTT
few TRBJ2-7 TRBV18 TRBD2 CASSPPSGRVSAEQYF TGTGCCAGCTCACCACCGAGCGGGAGGGTCTCCGCCGAGCAGTACTTC
NA TRBJ2-7 TRBV7-2 NA CASSRTTLYEQYF TGTGCCAGCTCCCGGACTACCCTCTACGAGCAGTACTTC
NA TRBJ1-1 TRBV19 TRBD1 CASMGSTGANTEAFF TGTGCCAGTATGGGGTCTACAGGGGCGAACACTGAAGCTTTCTTT
NA TRBJ2-1 TRBV5-4 TRBD1 CASSLEGQGRNEQFF TGTGCCAGCAGCTTGGAGGGACAGGGGAGAAATGAGCAGTTCTTC
NA TRBJ2-7 TRBV6-6 TRBD1 CASSDTGGREQYF TGTGCCAGCAGTGATACAGGGGGCCGCGAGCAGTACTTC
NA TRBJ2-2 TRBV10-3 TRBD2 CAIGEAGVTGELFF TGTGCCATCGGGGAAGCGGGAGTGACCGGGGAGCTGTTTTTT
NA TRBJ1-2 TRBV2 TRBD1 CASSVTGVGGYTF TGTGCCAGCAGTGTCACAGGGGTGGGTGGCTACACCTTC
NA TRBJ1-2 TRBV5-5 TRBD1 CASSLARTGGSSGYGYTF TGTGCCAGCAGCTTGGCCCGGACAGGGGGGTCATCGGGCTATGGCTACACCTTC
NA TRBJ2-3 TRBV5-1 TRBD2 CASSSLRLAGDTDTQYF TGCGCCAGCAGCTCCCTAAGACTAGCGGGGGACACAGATACGCAGTATTTT
NA TRBJ1-2 TRBV19 NA CASKRREAYGYTF TGTGCCAGCAAAAGGAGGGAGGCCTATGGCTACACCTTC
NA TRBJ2-1 TRBV5-4 TRBD2 CASSRWTRHNEQFF TGTGCCAGCAGCAGATGGACTAGGCACAATGAGCAGTTCTTC
NA TRBJ2-7 TRBV5-6 NA CASSLEHEQYF TGTGCCAGCAGCTTGGAGCACGAGCAGTACTTC
NA TRBJ2-2 TRBV5-1 NA CASSGAGIGELFF TGCGCCAGCTCCGGGGCGGGGATCGGGGAGCTGTTTTTT
NA TRBJ2-7 TRBV19 NA CASSGTRSYEQYF TGTGCCAGTTCCGGGACCCGCTCCTACGAGCAGTACTTC
NA TRBJ1-2 TRBV7-6 NA CASSLSRSYGYTF TGTGCCAGCAGCTTATCGCGATCTTATGGCTACACCTTC
NA TRBJ2-3 TRBV7-2 NA CASSFRARVLQYF TGTGCCAGCAGCTTTAGGGCCAGGGTCTTGCAGTATTTT
NA TRBJ2-7 TRBV6-1 NA CASSRQTGEQYF TGTGCCAGCAGCCGACAGACGGGCGAGCAGTACTTC
NA TRBJ2-1 TRBV2 TRBD1 CASSDRGRDNEQFF TGTGCCAGCAGTGACAGGGGGCGTGACAATGAGCAGTTCTTC
few TRBJ1-2 TRBV18 NA CASSPLLPDDYKITNYGYTF TGTGCCAGCTCACCACTTCTTCCAGACGATTACAAGATTACTAACTATGGCTACACCTTC
NA TRBJ1-1 TRBV7-2 TRBD1 CASSLEGAITEAFF TGTGCCAGCAGCTTGGAGGGGGCGATTACTGAAGCTTTCTTT
few TRBJ2-1 TRBV6-1 TRBD1 CASSEETGGYNEQFF TGTGCCAGCAGTGAAGAGACAGGGGGCTACAATGAGCAGTTCTTC
NA TRBJ2-1 TRBV7-2 TRBD1 CASSFPGQGAGHEQFF TGTGCCAGCAGCTTCCCGGGACAGGGGGCAGGTCATGAGCAGTTCTTC
NA TRBJ2-7 TRBV27 TRBD1 CASSRQGSRSDEQYF TGTGCCAGCAGTCGACAGGGGTCCCGGTCTGACGAGCAGTACTTC
NA TRBJ1-5 TRBV27 NA CASSPRGSFQPQHF TGTGCCAGCAGTCCAAGGGGGTCCTTTCAGCCCCAGCATTTT
NA TRBJ2-3 TRBV7-2 TRBD1 CASSLEAPVPPGGGDTQYF TGTGCCAGCAGCTTAGAGGCCCCAGTTCCCCCAGGGGGCGGAGATACGCAGTATTTT
NA TRBJ1-1 TRBV2 NA CASTLQNTEAFF TGTGCCAGCACCTTACAGAACACTGAAGCTTTCTTT
NA TRBJ2-2 TRBV11-3 NA CASSFYGAVETGELFF TGTGCCAGCAGCTTTTATGGGGCGGTTGAGACCGGGGAGCTGTTTTTT
NA TRBJ2-3 TRBV7-2 NA CASSLKVGTDTQYF TGTGCCAGCAGCTTAAAGGTTGGCACAGATACGCAGTATTTT
NA TRBJ2-2 TRBV10-3 TRBD1 CAISEAGQGNTGELFF TGTGCCATCAGTGAGGCGGGACAGGGGAACACCGGGGAGCTGTTTTTT